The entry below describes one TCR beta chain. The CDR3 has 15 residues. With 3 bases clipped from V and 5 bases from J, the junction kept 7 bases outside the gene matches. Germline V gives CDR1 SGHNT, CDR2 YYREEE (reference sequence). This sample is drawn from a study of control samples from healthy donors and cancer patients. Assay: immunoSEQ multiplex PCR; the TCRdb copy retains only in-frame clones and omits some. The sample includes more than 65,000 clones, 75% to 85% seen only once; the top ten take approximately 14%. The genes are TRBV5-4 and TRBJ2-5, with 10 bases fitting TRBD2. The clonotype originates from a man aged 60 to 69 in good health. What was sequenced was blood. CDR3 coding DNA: TGTGCCAGCAGCTCGGAAGCGGGAGGGTTGGAGACCCAGTACTTC. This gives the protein CASSSEAGGLETQYF.